A selection of T cell receptor beta chains follows, all from one sample in a study of low-dose radiotherapy and immunotherapy resistance in tumors. TCRdb reprocessed the reads via MiXCR and lists one record per CDR3 protein. The sample lists some 38,000 distinct CDR3 sequences, around 21% occurring once. Source: PBMCs, taken after low-dose radiotherapy plus immunotherapy. These receptors all come from a female donor with ovarian cancer. The CDR3 runs from the conserved cysteine through the conserved F or W. Each record gives: D gene, clone size, V gene, J gene, CDR3 DNA, CDR3 protein. The D gene is left open where the match is weak. Clone size appears in some rows only: once, few, many, or a class for an expanded clone.

>.|many|TRBV19|TRBJ2-6
TGTGCCAGTGACGACTTCAGCTCTGGGGCCAACGTCCTGACTTTC
CASDDFSSGANVLTF
>.|many|TRBV19|TRBJ2-7
TGTGCCAGTAGTTGGCAGGGACCTGCCTACGAGCAGTACTTC
CASSWQGPAYEQYF
>.|many|TRBV3-1|TRBJ1-1
TGTGCCAGCAGCCAAGGTCCATTTGAAGCTTTCTTT
CASSQGPFEAFF
>.|.|TRBV12-3/TRBV12-4|TRBJ2-3
TGTGCCACCCGCTGGGGGGAGGTAGATACGCAGTATTTT
CATRWGEVDTQYF
>TRBD1|many|TRBV5-1|TRBJ2-2
TGCGCCAGCAGCCTAGGGGACAGAAACACCGGGGAGCTGTTTTTT
CASSLGDRNTGELFF
>.|many|TRBV24-1|TRBJ2-1
TGTGCCACCAGTGCCACCGCGGGGCTAGTCTACAATGAGCAGTTCTTC
CATSATAGLVYNEQFF
>TRBD1|many|TRBV2|TRBJ1-5
TGTGCCAGCAGTCCCGGGACAGGGGCCAATCAGCCCCAGCATTTT
CASSPGTGANQPQHF
>.|many|TRBV20-1|TRBJ2-1
TGCAGTGCCACCCCGACTTGGGGCGGGGAGCAGTTCTTC
CSATPTWGGEQFF
>TRBD1|many|TRBV30|TRBJ2-7
TGTGCCTCCTACGTGTCCGGGACAGGGAGCTACGAGCAGTACTTC
CASYVSGTGSYEQYF
>.|many|TRBV12-3/TRBV12-4|TRBJ2-6
TGTGCCAGCAGTTTAGGTGAGGGTTCTGGGGCCAACGTCCTGACTTTC
CASSLGEGSGANVLTF
>.|many|TRBV6-2/TRBV6-3|TRBJ2-1
TGTGCCAGCTACAGGGTCAGGAATGAGCAGTTCTTC
CASYRVRNEQFF
>.|many|TRBV6-5|TRBJ2-1
TGTGCCAGCCTTACGGGGCGGGGGCCGGGGAATGAGCAGTTCTTC
CASLTGRGPGNEQFF
>TRBD1|few|TRBV2|TRBJ2-5
TGTGCCAGCAGTCGGGACAGGCAGCAAGAGACCCAGTACTTC
CASSRDRQQETQYF
>.|many|TRBV20-1|TRBJ1-5
TGCAGTGCTAGAGAAAGTGCGGGGCAGCCCCAGCATTTT
CSARESAGQPQHF
>.|many|TRBV29-1|TRBJ2-1
TGCAGCGTTGTATGGGGAAAGGATGAGCAGTTCTTC
CSVVWGKDEQFF
>TRBD1|many|TRBV5-6|TRBJ1-1
TGTGCCAGCAGCTTGGTGTCTTGGACAGGGGCGAACACTGAAGCTTTCTTT
CASSLVSWTGANTEAFF
>TRBD1|many|TRBV6-5|TRBJ2-4
TGTGCCAGCAGTCGACCGGGACAGGGGGCCAAAAACATTCAGTACTTC
CASSRPGQGAKNIQYF
>TRBD1|few|TRBV5-1|TRBJ2-3
TGCGCCAGCAGTCTGGGACAGCCGCAGCTCGCAGATACGCAGTATTTT
CASSLGQPQLADTQYF
>.|many|TRBV27|TRBJ2-1
TGTGCCAGCAGTGGACTGGCAAACAATGAGCAGTTCTTC
CASSGLANNEQFF
>.|many|TRBV29-1|TRBJ1-2
TGCAGCGTTCAAGCGGTGGACTATGGCTACACCTTC
CSVQAVDYGYTF
>TRBD2|.|TRBV2|TRBJ2-3
TGTGCCAGCAGATCCATAGCGGGGCCCACAGATACGCAGTATTTT
CASRSIAGPTDTQYF
>.|few|TRBV4-3|TRBJ2-2
TGCGCCAGCAGCCAAGATCACAGGGCGAACACCGGGGAGCTGTTTTTT
CASSQDHRANTGELFF
>.|many|TRBV6-2/TRBV6-3|TRBJ2-5
TGTGCCAGCAGCCGACAAGAGACCCAGTACTTC
CASSRQETQYF
>TRBD1|few|TRBV10-1|TRBJ1-1
TGCGCCAGCAGTGACCCGGGGACAGGCCTTGAAGCTTTCTTT
CASSDPGTGLEAFF
>TRBD1|many|TRBV10-3|TRBJ2-7
TGTGCCATCAGTGTCCGGGACAGGGAATCCGAGCAGTACTTC
CAISVRDRESEQYF
>TRBD2|many|TRBV2|TRBJ2-3
TGTGCCAGCAGTGAAGGACTAGCGGGGGGGCAGGATACGCAGTATTTT
CASSEGLAGGQDTQYF
>TRBD2|many|TRBV7-8|TRBJ2-7
TGTGCCAGCAGCCTATCCGGGACTAGCGGGAGGGCCTACGAGCAGTACTTC
CASSLSGTSGRAYEQYF
>.|few|TRBV4-2|TRBJ2-7
TGTGCCAGCAGCCTCCCGGGGGACCTCTCCTACGAGCAGTACTTC
CASSLPGDLSYEQYF
>.|.|TRBV7-2|TRBJ2-5
TGTGCCAGCAGCTTAGGTCATTCCTTC
CASSLGHSF
>.|.|TRBV9|TRBJ2-7
TGTGCCAGCAGCGAGCGGGACACCCTCTACGAGCAGTACTTC
CASSERDTLYEQYF
>.|many|TRBV23-1|TRBJ2-7
TGCGCCAGCAGTCAATTCCGGGACACAACCTACGAGCAGTACTTC
CASSQFRDTTYEQYF
>.|many|TRBV10-2|TRBJ1-3
TGCGCCAGCACCCAGACCGCGGGAAACACCATATATTTT
CASTQTAGNTIYF
>.|.|TRBV28|TRBJ2-7
TGTGCCAGCAGTTTCCCCGTCCGTGACGGGTCCTACGAGCAGTACTTC
CASSFPVRDGSYEQYF
>.|.|TRBV6-5|TRBJ2-2
TGTGCCGGCAGTCCGCAGGGGACACCAGGCACCGGGGAGCTGTTTTTT
CAGSPQGTPGTGELFF
>.|many|TRBV2|TRBJ2-7
TGTGCCAGCAGTACCAAGGGACAACTCGGGAAGGAGCAGTACTTC
CASSTKGQLGKEQYF
>.|many|TRBV4-2|TRBJ2-1
TGTGCCAGCAGCCAAGATGGGGGGTCTTACAATGAGCAGTTCTTC
CASSQDGGSYNEQFF
>TRBD1|many|TRBV6-2/TRBV6-3|TRBJ2-7
TGTGCCAGCAGGGAACCCGGACAGGGTCGGTACGAGCAGTACTTC
CASREPGQGRYEQYF
>TRBD1|.|TRBV28|TRBJ2-1
TGTGCCAGCACCCCCCGACAGGGAACCTACAATGAGCAGTTCTTC
CASTPRQGTYNEQFF
>.|many|TRBV2|TRBJ1-1
TGTGCCAGCAAACGAAGCAGGGAGGGCACTGAAGCTTTCTTT
CASKRSREGTEAFF